The 6 T cell receptor beta chains given below trace back to one sample, sequenced in a study of preoperative IRX-2 immunotherapy in early breast cancer. Regarding treatment: preoperative locoregional IRX-2 cytokine immunotherapy. Some clones are missing from TCRdb's copy, which holds only in-frame ones; the method was immunoSEQ multiplex PCR. The sample carries approximately 2,700 clones, 77% recorded once. The sample here was tumor tissue, taken after IRX-2 immunotherapy. The receptors here all came from a human donor with breast cancer.

J is TRBJ2-7 and V is TRBV11-3, with 8 bases aligning to TRBD1. Unmatched junction bases numbered 4, after V lost 1 base and J lost 5 bases. The CDR3 contains 14 residues. Germline CDR1 is SGHNT and CDR2 is YENEEA. Here the CDR3 reads CASSLGTGINEQYV. Here the CDR3 DNA reads TGTGCCAGCAGCTTAGGGACAGGGATAAACGAGCAGTACGTC.

The chain couples TRBV5-1 to TRBJ1-1, with D possibly being TRBD1 (5 bases). The germline CDR1 and CDR2 sequences are SGHRS and YFSETQ. The CDR3 covers 14 residues. V lost 0 bases to trimming and J lost 2 bases, with 8 bases between them. The CDR3, as DNA: TGCGCCAGCAGCTTGGAGACAGAAAACACTGAAGCTTTCTTT. This sequence encodes CASSLETENTEAFF.

This clone qualifies as large (0.1 to 1%). The chain recombines TRBV11-3 with TRBJ2-7; the match to TRBD1 covers 7 bases. This CDR3 contains 16 residues. Germline CDR1 is SGHNT and CDR2 is YENEEA. J was trimmed by 0 bases and V by 2 bases; bases with no gene match: 7. CDR3 in DNA: TGTGCCAGCAGCTTAAACCCCAGGGGGAGCTCCTACGAGCAGTACTTC. This encodes CASSLNPRGSSYEQYF.

This sequence joins TRBV6-8 and TRBJ2-2; D ambiguous. Trimming removed 6 bases from V and 5 bases from J, with 7 bases in between. The CDR3 runs 12 residues. Germline assignment: CDR1 MNHGY and CDR2 SAAAGT. The CDR3 sequence is CASSLGTGELFF. The DNA of the CDR3 is TGTGCCAGCAGCCTAGGAACCGGGGAGCTGTTTTTT.

The rearrangement links TRBV30 to TRBJ1-1; tentative D call: TRBD1 (5 bases). The CDR3 length is 13 residues. The V and J ends lost 3 bases and 0 bases respectively, with 8 bases between them. The V gene's germline CDR1 is GTSNPN and CDR2 SVGIG (reference sequence). The DNA for the CDR3 is TGTGCCTGGAGACAGGCCTTGAACACTGAAGCTTTCTTT. It yields the protein CAWRQALNTEAFF.

This clone was observed a handful of times. This chain joins TRBV15 and TRBJ2-2, with 10 bases that match TRBD2. The CDR3 sequence is 20 residues long. V lost 3 bases, J lost 0 bases, and 13 bases stayed unmatched. Germline lookup yields CDR1 LNHNV and CDR2 YYDKDF (reference sequence). The CDR3 here is CATSSALAGELLANTGELFF. For the CDR3, the DNA is TGTGCCACCAGCAGTGCTCTAGCGGGGGAGCTTCTAGCGAACACCGGGGAGCTGTTTTTT.